This T cell receptor (beta chain) was profiled in a study of shared T cell receptors in the human thymus. Data came from immunoSEQ multiplex PCR; TCRdb stores just in-frame clones and leaves some out. Among about 380,000 clones listed, over 90% were seen once. This clone was counted once. There are 13 residues in the CDR3. V lost 6 bases and J lost 3; bases outside the gene matches: 3. Germline-derived CDR1 and CDR2 are KGHSH and LQKENI. This clonotype was obtained from a human donor. The chain joins TRBV18 to TRBJ2-7, with TRBD1 matching over 9 bases. Sequenced: thymocytes. CDR3 protein: CASSLGQGYEQYF. The DNA of the CDR3 is TGTGCCAGCTCGCTGGGACAGGGCTACGAGCAGTACTTC.